This entry lists 5 T cell receptor beta chains sequenced from one sample in a study of blood T cells in healthy people across ages. The second PCR ran about 6 to 12 cycles with a sample-barcoded 5' primer and J-beta primers. TCRdb redid the calling of the 5' RACE reads with MiXCR, one entry per CDR3 protein. This repertoire shows some 710,000 distinct CDR3 sequences, about 47% found once; its top ten account for 15% to 20%. The sequenced sample consisted of blood. These receptors were obtained from an older man in good health.

The chain carries TRBV9 and TRBJ1-2, with 8 bases matching TRBD1. The CDR3 spans 14 residues. V shed 5 bases and J 6 bases; nucleotides not matched to a gene: 9. Germline lookup yields CDR1 SGDLS and CDR2 YYNGEE. The DNA for the CDR3 is TGTGCCAGCAGGCTTATCGGACAGGGCGATGGCTACACCTTC. This encodes CASRLIGQGDGYTF.

The chain links TRBV7-3 to TRBJ2-3; perhaps TRBD2 as D (5 bases). The germline CDR1 and CDR2 sequences are SGHTA and FQGTGA. The length of the CDR3 is 16 residues. V lost 5 bases and J 2 bases, leaving 17 bases between the germline ends. The CDR3 sequence: CASSPNPRRSTDTQYF. CDR3 nucleotides: TGTGCCAGCAGCCCGAACCCCCGGAGGTCCACAGATACGCAGTATTTT.

The CDR3 DNA reads as TGTGCCAGCAGCTTGGGACTAGCGGGAGGGGGCGATGAGCAGTTCTTC. This codes for CASSLGLAGGGDEQFF. This chain connects TRBV7-2 to TRBJ2-1; 16 positions match TRBD2. Losses at the gene ends were 3 bases for V and 8 bases for J; bases not matched to a gene: 4. Germline CDR1 SGHTA, CDR2 FQGNSA. The CDR3 covers 16 residues. The entire variable domain, with the rest obtained from reference TRBV7-2 and TRBJ2-1, is as follows: GAGVSQSPSNKVTEKGKDVELRCDPISGHTALYWYRQSLGQGLEFLIYFQGNSAPDKSGLPSDRFSAERTGGSVSTLTIQRTQQEDSAVYLCASSLGLAGGGDEQFFGPGTRLTVL.

This clonotype appeared a few times. This chain joins TRBV4-1 and TRBJ2-1; 7 bases are a match to TRBD2. With 1 base clipped from V and 7 bases from J, the junction kept 10 bases outside the gene matches. CDR1 and CDR2 (germline): MGHRA, YSYEKL. The length of the CDR3 is 16 residues. CDR3 DNA: TGCGCCAGCAGCCAAGTAGGTGGACTAGAACATAATGAGCAGTTCTTC. Its protein product is CASSQVGGLEHNEQFF.

The CDR3 DNA is TGTGCCAGCAGCTTAGGGGAATCGGGAGATACGCAGTATTTT. It translates to CASSLGESGDTQYF. The chain is built from TRBV7-2 and TRBJ2-3, with no clear D. The V and J ends lost 1 base and 5 bases respectively, with 10 bases between them. This CDR3 spans 14 amino acids. Germline assignment: CDR1 SGHTA and CDR2 FQGNSA.